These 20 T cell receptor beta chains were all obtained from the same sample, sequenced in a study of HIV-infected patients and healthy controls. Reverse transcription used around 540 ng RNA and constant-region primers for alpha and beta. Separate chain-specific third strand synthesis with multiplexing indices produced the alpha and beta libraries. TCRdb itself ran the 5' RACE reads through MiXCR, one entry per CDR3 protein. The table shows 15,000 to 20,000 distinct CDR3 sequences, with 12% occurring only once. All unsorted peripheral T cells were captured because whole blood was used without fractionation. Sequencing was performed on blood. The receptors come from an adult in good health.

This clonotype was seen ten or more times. The CDR3 nucleotides read TGTGCCAGCAGCCAAGATTGGGGTGGGCCTCTGCAGTTCTTC. This codes for CASSQDWGGPLQFF. The rearrangement joins TRBV14 to TRBJ2-1; D remains ambiguous. The V end was cut by 0 bases, the J end by 12 bases, with 15 bases between. The CDR3 covers 14 residues. In germline, CDR1 is SGHDN, CDR2 FVKESK.

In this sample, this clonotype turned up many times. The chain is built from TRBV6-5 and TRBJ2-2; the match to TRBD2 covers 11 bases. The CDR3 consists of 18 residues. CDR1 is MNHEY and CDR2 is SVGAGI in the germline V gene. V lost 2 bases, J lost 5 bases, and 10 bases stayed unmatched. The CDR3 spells CASSYRTSGQHQTGELFF. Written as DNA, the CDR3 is TGTGCCAGCAGTTACCGGACTAGCGGGCAGCACCAAACCGGGGAGCTGTTTTTT.

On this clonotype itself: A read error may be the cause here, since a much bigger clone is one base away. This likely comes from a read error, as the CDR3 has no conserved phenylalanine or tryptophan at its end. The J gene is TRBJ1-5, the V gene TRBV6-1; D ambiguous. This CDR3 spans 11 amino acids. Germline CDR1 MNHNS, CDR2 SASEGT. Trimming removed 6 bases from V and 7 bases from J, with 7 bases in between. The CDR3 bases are TGTGCCAGCAGGGATTTCCAGCCCCAGCATTTA. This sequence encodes CASRDFQPQHL.

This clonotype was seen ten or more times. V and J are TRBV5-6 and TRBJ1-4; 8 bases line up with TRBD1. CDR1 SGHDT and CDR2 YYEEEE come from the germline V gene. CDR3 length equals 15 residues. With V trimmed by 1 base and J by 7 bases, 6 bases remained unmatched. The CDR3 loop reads CASSLWGQAIEKLFF. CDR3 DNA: TGTGCCAGCAGCTTGTGGGGACAGGCGATTGAAAAACTGTTTTTT.

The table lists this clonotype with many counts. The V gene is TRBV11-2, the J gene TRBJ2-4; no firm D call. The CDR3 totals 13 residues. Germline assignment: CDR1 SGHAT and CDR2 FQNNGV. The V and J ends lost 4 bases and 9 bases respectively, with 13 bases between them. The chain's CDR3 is CASSSTSPGIQYF. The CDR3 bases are TGTGCCAGCAGCTCCACCTCGCCAGGCATTCAGTACTTC.

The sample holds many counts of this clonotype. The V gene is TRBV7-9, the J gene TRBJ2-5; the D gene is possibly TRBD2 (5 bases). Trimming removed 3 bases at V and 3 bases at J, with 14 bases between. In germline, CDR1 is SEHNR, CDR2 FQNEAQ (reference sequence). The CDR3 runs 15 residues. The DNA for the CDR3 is TGTGCCAGCAGCTTTTTAGAGGACGGGGAAGAGACCCAGTACTTC. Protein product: CASSFLEDGEETQYF. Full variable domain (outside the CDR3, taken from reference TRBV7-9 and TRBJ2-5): DTGVSQNPRHKITKRGQNVTFRCDPISEHNRLYWYRQTLGQGPEFLTYFQNEAQLEKSRLLSDRFSAERPKGSFSTLEIQRTEQGDSAMYLCASSFLEDGEETQYFGPGTRLLVL.

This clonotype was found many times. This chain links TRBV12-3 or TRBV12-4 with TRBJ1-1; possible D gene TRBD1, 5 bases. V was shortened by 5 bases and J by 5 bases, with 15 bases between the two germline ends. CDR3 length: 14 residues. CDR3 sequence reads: CASSTLQGGTEAFF. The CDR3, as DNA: TGTGCCAGCAGTACACTCCAGGGTGGGACTGAAGCTTTCTTT.

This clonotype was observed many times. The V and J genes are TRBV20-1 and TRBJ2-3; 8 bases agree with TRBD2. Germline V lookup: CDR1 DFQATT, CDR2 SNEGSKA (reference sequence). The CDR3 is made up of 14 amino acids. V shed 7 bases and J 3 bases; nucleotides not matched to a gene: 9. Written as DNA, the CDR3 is TGCAGTGTCCCGATAGCGGGGCTTACAGATACGCAGTATTTT. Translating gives CSVPIAGLTDTQYF.

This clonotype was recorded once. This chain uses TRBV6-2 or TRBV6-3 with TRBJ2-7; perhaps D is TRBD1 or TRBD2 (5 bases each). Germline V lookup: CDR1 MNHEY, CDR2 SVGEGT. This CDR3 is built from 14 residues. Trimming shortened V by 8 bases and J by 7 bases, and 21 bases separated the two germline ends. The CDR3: CASRRPGRGDEQYF. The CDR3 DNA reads TGTGCCAGCCGCCGACCGGGACGGGGTGATGAGCAGTACTTC.

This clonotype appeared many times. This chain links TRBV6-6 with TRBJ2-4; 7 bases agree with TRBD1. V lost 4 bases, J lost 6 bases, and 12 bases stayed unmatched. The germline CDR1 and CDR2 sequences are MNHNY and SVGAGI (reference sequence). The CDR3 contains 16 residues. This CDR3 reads CASSLDGQVRGNIQYF. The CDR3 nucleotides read TGTGCCAGCAGTTTAGACGGACAGGTTAGGGGAAACATTCAGTACTTC.

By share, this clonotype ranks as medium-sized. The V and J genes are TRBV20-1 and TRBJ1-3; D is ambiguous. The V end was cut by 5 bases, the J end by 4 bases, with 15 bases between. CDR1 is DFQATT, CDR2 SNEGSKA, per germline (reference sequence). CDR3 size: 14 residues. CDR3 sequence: CSARSGGAGNTIYF. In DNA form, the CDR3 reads TGCAGTGCTCGCAGTGGTGGTGCAGGAAACACCATATATTTT.

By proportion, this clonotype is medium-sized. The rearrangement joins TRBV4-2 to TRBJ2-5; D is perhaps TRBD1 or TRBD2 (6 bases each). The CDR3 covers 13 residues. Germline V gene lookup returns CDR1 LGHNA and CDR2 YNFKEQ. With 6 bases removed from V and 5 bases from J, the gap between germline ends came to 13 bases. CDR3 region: CASRGGPLETQYF. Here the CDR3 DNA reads TGTGCCAGCAGAGGGGGGCCTCTTGAGACCCAGTACTTC.

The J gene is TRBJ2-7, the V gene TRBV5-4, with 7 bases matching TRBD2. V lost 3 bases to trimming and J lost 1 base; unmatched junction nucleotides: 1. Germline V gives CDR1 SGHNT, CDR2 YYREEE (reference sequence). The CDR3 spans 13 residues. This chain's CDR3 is CASSYGGSYEQYF. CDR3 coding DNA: TGTGCCAGCAGCTACGGGGGGTCCTACGAGCAGTACTTC.

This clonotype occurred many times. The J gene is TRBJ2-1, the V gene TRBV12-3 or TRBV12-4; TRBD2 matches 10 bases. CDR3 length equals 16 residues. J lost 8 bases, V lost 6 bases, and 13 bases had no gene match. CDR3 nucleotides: TGTGCCAGCAGCCCCCGACCAGCGGGGGGGCAGGATGAGCAGTTCTTC. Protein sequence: CASSPRPAGGQDEQFF.

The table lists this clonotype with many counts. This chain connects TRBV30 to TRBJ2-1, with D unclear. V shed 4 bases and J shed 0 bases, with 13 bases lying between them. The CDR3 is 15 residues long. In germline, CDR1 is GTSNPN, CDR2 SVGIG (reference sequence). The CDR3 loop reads CAWNNWASSYNEQFF. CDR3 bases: TGTGCCTGGAACAATTGGGCAAGCTCCTACAATGAGCAGTTCTTC. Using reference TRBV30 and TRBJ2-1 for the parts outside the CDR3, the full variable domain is SQTIHQWPATLVQPVGSPLSLECTVEGTSNPNLYWYRQAAGRGLQLLFYSVGIGQISSEVPQNLSASRPQDRQFILSSKKLLLSDSGFYLCAWNNWASSYNEQFFGPGTRLTVL.

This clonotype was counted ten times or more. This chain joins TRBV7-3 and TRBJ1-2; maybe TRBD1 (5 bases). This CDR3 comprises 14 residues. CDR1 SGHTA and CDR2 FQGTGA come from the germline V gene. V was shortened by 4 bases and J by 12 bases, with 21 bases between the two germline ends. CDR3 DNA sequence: TGTGCCAGCAGCTCCTGGGAAGGGGTCCACCTACACACCTTC. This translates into CASSSWEGVHLHTF.

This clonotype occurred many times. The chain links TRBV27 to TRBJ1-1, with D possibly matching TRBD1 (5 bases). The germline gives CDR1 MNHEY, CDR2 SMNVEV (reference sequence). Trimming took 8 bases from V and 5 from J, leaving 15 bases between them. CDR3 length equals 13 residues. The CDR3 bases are TGTGCCAGCTATCTAATGCAGGGAACTGAAGCTTTCTTT. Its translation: CASYLMQGTEAFF.

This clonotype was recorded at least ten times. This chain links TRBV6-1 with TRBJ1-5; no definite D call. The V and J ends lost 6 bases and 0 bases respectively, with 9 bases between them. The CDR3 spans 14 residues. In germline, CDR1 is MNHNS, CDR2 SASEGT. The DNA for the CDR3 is TGTGCCAGCAGCCCAGAGGTTAGCAATCAGCCCCAGCATTTT. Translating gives CASSPEVSNQPQHF.

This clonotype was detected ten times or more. This chain's CDR3 is CASSQRGGGARTDTQYF. In DNA form, the CDR3 reads TGCGCCAGCAGCCAACGTGGTGGCGGGGCACGCACAGATACGCAGTATTTT. The chain couples TRBV4-3 to TRBJ2-3; tentatively, D is TRBD2 (6 bases). The CDR3 length is 17 residues. The V and J ends lost 2 bases and 1 base respectively, with 16 bases between them. The germline gives CDR1 LGHNA, CDR2 YSLEER.

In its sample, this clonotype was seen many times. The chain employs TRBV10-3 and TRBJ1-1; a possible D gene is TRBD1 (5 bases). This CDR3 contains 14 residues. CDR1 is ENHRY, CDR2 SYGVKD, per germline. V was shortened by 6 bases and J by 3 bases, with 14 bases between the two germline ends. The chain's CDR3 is CAIRAQKTDTEAFF. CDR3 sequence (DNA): TGTGCCATCAGGGCCCAGAAGACAGACACTGAAGCTTTCTTT.